Presented here are 5 T cell receptor beta chains from one specimen sequenced in a study of CD8+ T cells in alopecia areata. Extracted RNA was reverse transcribed, and the resulting cDNA served as sequencing template. Measured with immunoSEQ multiplex PCR; TCRdb has only the in-frame clones, and not every one. The top ten clones hold 20% to 25% of a sample with approximately 98,000 clones, approximately 60% of them seen once. The sample comprised CD8+ T cells sorted from blood. The receptors were gathered from a human donor in good health.

V gene TRBV6-5 combines with J gene TRBJ2-7; D gene unclear. The V gene's germline CDR1 is MNHEY and CDR2 SVGAGI. The CDR3 has 12 residues. Trimming took 3 bases from V and 5 from J, leaving 8 bases between them. CDR3: CASSYSPDEQYF. As DNA, the CDR3 is TGTGCCAGCAGTTATTCTCCGGACGAGCAGTACTTC.

In this sample, this clone turned up a few times. The rearrangement uses TRBV30 and TRBJ2-7, with 9 bases identical to TRBD2. CDR1 is GTSNPN and CDR2 is SVGIG in the germline V gene (reference sequence). The length of the CDR3 is 12 residues. The junction had 4 bases not matched to a gene; V was cut back by 3 bases and J by 7 bases. The CDR3, as DNA: TGTGCCTGGAGGCGGGGGGGCCGAGAGCAGTACTTC. Protein product: CAWRRGGREQYF.

In this sample, this clone turned up a few times. The chain is built from TRBV27 and TRBJ2-5, with unresolved D. CDR1 is MNHEY, CDR2 SMNVEV, per germline (reference sequence). V lost 4 bases, J lost 0 bases, and 15 bases lay in between. The CDR3 consists of 16 residues. This chain's CDR3 is CASSSSFTLNQETQYF. Written as DNA, the CDR3 is TGTGCCAGCAGTTCCTCATTTACTCTTAACCAAGAGACCCAGTACTTC.

This rearrangement joins TRBV5-6 to TRBJ2-5, with D perhaps TRBD2 (6 bases). V dropped 0 bases and J dropped 2 bases, with 11 bases sitting between them. The CDR3 is made up of 15 amino acids. Germline V gene lookup returns CDR1 SGHDT and CDR2 YYEEEE. The CDR3 sequence is CASSLAGRGQETQYF. CDR3 in DNA: TGTGCCAGCAGCTTGGCGGGCCGGGGGCAAGAGACCCAGTACTTC.

The table lists this clone with a few counts. The chain's CDR3 is CASNFGAGTREEQYF. The CDR3 nucleotides are TGCGCCAGCAATTTTGGGGCAGGGACAAGGGAAGAGCAGTACTTC. The rearrangement links TRBV5-1 to TRBJ2-7; a possible D gene is TRBD1 (6 bases). Trimming cost V 6 bases and J 7 bases, with 23 bases left between them. The germline V gene encodes CDR1 SGHRS and CDR2 YFSETQ. The length of the CDR3 is 15 residues. Full variable domain (missing parts from reference TRBV5-1 and TRBJ2-7): KAGVTQTPRYLIKTRGQQVTLSCSPISGHRSVSWYQQTPGQGLQFLFEYFSETQRNKGNFPGRFSGRQFSNSRSEMNVSTLELGDSALYLCASNFGAGTREEQYFGPGTRLTVT.